Following are 27 T cell receptor beta chains from one sample sequenced in a study of cytomegalovirus exposure and HLA in healthy donors. The primer mix had 60 Vbeta and 13 Jbeta primers. Some clones are missing from TCRdb's copy, which holds only in-frame ones; the method was immunoSEQ multiplex PCR. The data show about 150,000 clones, with 80% to 90% seen just once and 4.3% held by the top ten. Sequenced: PBMCs. Receptors originate from a woman in her thirties or forties in good health and CMV-seropositive.

V is TRBV9 and J is TRBJ2-3, with 10 bases aligning to TRBD1. V was pared by 0 bases and J by 8 bases, with 12 bases of the junction left unmatched. The germline V gene encodes CDR1 SGDLS and CDR2 YYNGEE. The CDR3 length is 17 residues. The CDR3 DNA reads as TGTGCCAGCAGCGTAGCTCCGGGACAGGGGATATTTGGTACGCAGTATTTT. It yields the protein CASSVAPGQGIFGTQYF.

About this clone: The junction shows a germline mismatch at one end, possibly a read error. V is TRBV7-8 and J is TRBJ2-7, with D perhaps TRBD2 (5 bases). This CDR3 region has 15 residues. The germline CDR1 and CDR2 sequences are SGHVS and FQNEAQ. As DNA, the CDR3 is TGTGCCAGCAGCTTCGAGACGGGGAGCTCCTGCGAGCAGTACTTC. As protein: CASSFETGSSCEQYF.

This clone was picked up a small number of times. The chain is built from TRBV6-5 and TRBJ1-1; 8 nucleotides line up with TRBD1. CDR3 length equals 15 residues. In germline, CDR1 is MNHEY, CDR2 SVGAGI. Trimming at V came to 2 bases and at J to 4 bases, leaving 6 bases not matched to a gene. CDR3 region: CASSYTGGGSTEAFF. The CDR3 coding sequence is TGTGCCAGCAGTTACACAGGGGGTGGTAGCACTGAAGCTTTCTTT.

This sequence joins TRBV7-2 and TRBJ2-1; 10 nucleotides line up with TRBD2. The germline V gene encodes CDR1 SGHTA and CDR2 FQGNSA. The CDR3 consists of 16 residues. Trimming cost V 6 bases and J 9 bases; bases outside gene matches: 14. The CDR3 DNA reads as TGTGCCAGCAGGGGAGGGGCTAGCGGGAGTCAAGGTGAGCAGTTCTTC. Translation gives CASRGGASGSQGEQFF.

This clone came up a few times. The chain recombines TRBV18 with TRBJ1-2, with D possibly TRBD1 on 6 matching bases. Germline values: CDR1 KGHSH, CDR2 LQKENI. This CDR3 is built from 17 residues. Trimming pared 5 bases from V and 1 base from J, leaving 20 bases between. This chain's CDR3 is CASSARPAGDGNYGYTF. The CDR3 region has the DNA TGTGCCAGCTCAGCCCGGCCCGCAGGGGATGGTAACTATGGCTACACCTTC.

The chain carries TRBV18 and TRBJ2-5; 9 nucleotides align to TRBD1. CDR1 and CDR2 from the germline V gene are KGHSH and LQKENI. The length of the CDR3 is 14 residues. V dropped 6 bases and J dropped 3; count of bases not matched to a gene: 5. The CDR3 DNA reads TGTGCCAGCTCTTTCGGGACAGGGAAAGAGACCCAGTACTTC. Its translation: CASSFGTGKETQYF. Full variable domain (rest looked up from reference TRBV18 and TRBJ2-5): NAGVMQNPRHLVRRRGQEARLRCSPMKGHSHVYWYRQLPEEGLKFMVYLQKENIIDESGMPKERFSAEFPKEGPSILRIQQVVRGDSAAYFCASSFGTGKETQYFGPGTRLLVL.

This sequence joins TRBV7-9 and TRBJ2-2; 7 bases are a match to TRBD2. The trim removed 7 bases at V and 2 bases at J, leaving 10 bases unmatched. The CDR3 covers 16 residues. Germline values: CDR1 SEHNR, CDR2 FQNEAQ (reference sequence). CDR3 loop: CASMDGLAVNTGELFF. CDR3 coding DNA: TGTGCCAGCATGGACGGGCTAGCGGTTAACACCGGGGAGCTGTTTTTT.

This chain joins TRBV7-9 and TRBJ2-3, with 9 nucleotides matching TRBD2. J gave up 1 base and V 7 bases, and 12 bases lay outside the gene matches. The CDR3 contains 17 residues. Germline V gives CDR1 SEHNR, CDR2 FQNEAQ (reference sequence). In DNA, the CDR3 is TGTGCCAGCACCCCTGCTTACGAGCGGGGGGGCACAGATACGCAGTATTTT. It encodes CASTPAYERGGTDTQYF.

This clone was detected only a few times. The chain recombines TRBV28 with TRBJ1-2; 7 positions agree with TRBD1. V trimming: 7 bases; J trimming: 5 bases; junction bases outside the gene matches: 7. The CDR3 is 13 residues long. Germline lookup yields CDR1 MDHEN and CDR2 SYDVKM. The CDR3 here is CASTVNRGYGYTF. Written as DNA, the CDR3 is TGTGCCAGCACCGTCAACAGGGGTTATGGCTACACCTTC.

This clone appeared once. An end of the junction does not agree with germline; a read error may underlie this. This chain connects TRBV2 to TRBJ1-6; D might be TRBD1 (6 bases). In germline, CDR1 is SNHLY, CDR2 FYNNEI. This CDR3 spans 14 amino acids. CDR3 bases: TGTGCCAGCAGAGAAGACAGGATTAATTCACCCCTCCACTTT. This sequence encodes CASREDRINSPLHF.

The gene calls are TRBV5-6 and TRBJ1-2; 7 bases line up with TRBD1. The germline V gene encodes CDR1 SGHDT and CDR2 YYEEEE. This CDR3 has 14 amino acids. V lost 0 bases, J lost 4 bases, and 3 bases stayed unmatched. The CDR3 DNA reads as TGTGCCAGCAGCTTGGGACAGGGAGTCTATGGCTACACCTTC. It is translated as CASSLGQGVYGYTF.

The J gene is TRBJ2-1, the V gene TRBV6-5; 12 bases line up with TRBD2. CDR3 length: 15 residues. CDR1 is MNHEY, CDR2 SVGAGI, per germline. Trimming at V came to 2 bases and at J to 8 bases, leaving 4 bases not matched to a gene. The CDR3: CASSYLLAGGHEQFF. CDR3 bases: TGTGCCAGCAGTTACCTACTAGCGGGAGGCCATGAGCAGTTCTTC.

A note on this clone: One end of the junction is discordant with germline, which a read error may explain. The J gene is TRBJ2-1, the V gene TRBV7-7; 9 nucleotides align to TRBD1. Germline V gene sequence: CDR1 SSHAT, CDR2 FNYEAQ (reference sequence). The CDR3 loop spans 15 amino acids. This CDR3 reads CASSFTTGGTNEQFF. DNA for the CDR3: TGTGCTAGCAGCTTCACGACAGGGGGAACCAATGAGCAGTTCTTC.

The count of this clone is one. The chain carries TRBV7-8 and TRBJ2-5; 7 bases are a match to TRBD2. This CDR3 has 18 amino acids. Losses at the gene ends were 1 base for V and 0 bases for J; bases not matched to a gene: 11. The germline V gene encodes CDR1 SGHVS and CDR2 FQNEAQ. CDR3 amino acids: CASSLEIWGGDYQETQYF. The CDR3 DNA reads TGTGCCAGCAGCTTAGAGATATGGGGGGGTGATTACCAAGAGACCCAGTACTTC.

Turning to this clone: Within the sample, other DNA sequences also encode this same CDR3. This sequence joins TRBV5-4 and TRBJ2-1; D remains ambiguous. Germline assignment: CDR1 SGHNT and CDR2 YYREEE (reference sequence). Trimming pared 1 base from V and 8 bases from J, leaving 4 bases between. The CDR3 runs to 11 residues. The CDR3 sequence is CASSLRDEQFF. CDR3 in DNA: TGTGCCAGCAGCTTGCGGGATGAGCAGTTCTTC. Drawing the rest from reference TRBV5-4 and TRBJ2-1, the complete variable domain is ETGVTQSPTHLIKTRGQQVTLRCSSQSGHNTVSWYQQALGQGPQFIFQYYREEENGRGNFPPRFSGLQFPNYSSELNVNALELDDSALYLCASSLRDEQFFGPGTRLTVL.

The V gene is TRBV9, the J gene TRBJ2-1; 13 bases line up with TRBD2. The germline V gene has CDR1 SGDLS and CDR2 YYNGEE. V lost 4 bases and J lost 9; bases outside the gene matches: 10. CDR3 length equals 16 residues. The CDR3 loop reads CASSPRGTSGTSEQFF. The CDR3 nucleotides are TGTGCCAGCAGCCCGAGGGGGACTAGCGGGACAAGTGAGCAGTTCTTC.

The chain uses TRBV5-4 and TRBJ2-7; D possibly corresponds to TRBD1 (6 bases). Between the trimmed V and J ends, which lost 4 bases and 4 bases, there was a span of 9 bases. Germline V gene lookup returns CDR1 SGHNT and CDR2 YYREEE (reference sequence). The CDR3 has 12 amino acids. CDR3 coding DNA: TGTGCCAGCAGCACACAGGGTTACGAGCAGTACTTC. Residues: CASSTQGYEQYF.

V is TRBV6-5 and J is TRBJ2-7; D remains ambiguous. Trimming removed 0 bases at V and 4 bases at J, with 13 bases between. CDR1 and CDR2 from the germline V gene are MNHEY and SVGAGI. This CDR3 region has 15 residues. This CDR3 reads CASSYSRSHTYEQYF. The CDR3 region has the DNA TGTGCCAGCAGTTACTCGCGATCCCATACTTACGAGCAGTACTTC.

A word on this clone: At one end the junction does not follow the germline gene, possibly because of a read error. The V gene is TRBV6-1, the J gene TRBJ2-3; 12 bases line up with TRBD1. CDR1 MNHNS and CDR2 SASEGT come from the germline V gene. The CDR3 consists of 19 residues. The CDR3 spells CASSEGGVGDRGRTDTQYF. The DNA of the CDR3 is TGTGCCAGCAGTGAAGGAGGGGTCGGGGACAGGGGGCGCACGGATACGCAGTATTTT.

This clone was seen more than once but under ten times. The gene calls are TRBV2 and TRBJ1-2, with 12 bases identical to TRBD1. Germline values: CDR1 SNHLY, CDR2 FYNNEI. J gave up 5 bases and V 7 bases, and 8 bases lay outside the gene matches. The CDR3 is 15 residues long. CDR3 sequence reads: CASTGTGGVSYGYTF. The CDR3 coding sequence is TGTGCCAGCACCGGGACAGGGGGCGTATCGTATGGCTACACCTTC.

V is TRBV5-1 and J is TRBJ2-5; 8 bases agree with TRBD2. Germline lookup yields CDR1 SGHRS and CDR2 YFSETQ. CDR3 size: 16 residues. Trimming took 4 bases from V and 1 from J; bases not matched to a gene: 9. CDR3 coding DNA: TGCGCCAGCAGCCTTGTCGGAGCGGGGGCCCAAGAGACCCAGTACTTC. Translating gives CASSLVGAGAQETQYF. Based on the CDR3 plus reference TRBV5-1 and TRBJ2-5, the full variable domain is KAGVTQTPRYLIKTRGQQVTLSCSPISGHRSVSWYQQTPGQGLQFLFEYFSETQRNKGNFPGRFSGRQFSNSRSEMNVSTLELGDSALYLCASSLVGAGAQETQYFGPGTRLLVL.

This chain uses TRBV27 with TRBJ1-1; perhaps TRBD1 as D (6 bases). Germline CDR1 is MNHEY and CDR2 is SMNVEV (reference sequence). The germline V and J ends were trimmed by 5 bases and 1 base, with 14 bases remaining between them. The CDR3 sequence is 15 residues long. CDR3 coding DNA: TGTGCCAGCAGTCCCTGGGAACAGGGGAACACTGAAGCTTTCTTT. Translated: CASSPWEQGNTEAFF.

The chain couples TRBV12-5 to TRBJ2-1; D is perhaps TRBD2 (6 bases). V was trimmed by 6 bases and J by 0 bases, leaving 9 bases between them. Germline CDR1 is LGHNT and CDR2 is FRNRAP. There are 14 residues in the CDR3. CDR3 sequence: CASGTGDSYNEQFF. In DNA, the CDR3 is TGTGCTAGTGGGACGGGAGACTCCTACAATGAGCAGTTCTTC.

The genes are TRBV14 and TRBJ2-7, with a tentative D call TRBD2 (5 bases). The germline V gene has CDR1 SGHDN and CDR2 FVKESK. CDR3 length equals 16 residues. Trimming took off 1 base at V and 0 bases at J, with 13 bases between the two ends. CDR3 nucleotide sequence: TGTGCCAGCAGCCAAGGACCGGAGGCCAGCTCCTACGAGCAGTACTTC. It translates to CASSQGPEASSYEQYF.

This chain uses TRBV6-5 with TRBJ1-5; 7 nucleotides align to TRBD1. V dropped 6 bases and J dropped 4; count of bases not matched to a gene: 9. The germline CDR1 and CDR2 sequences are MNHEY and SVGAGI. The CDR3 length is 15 residues. CDR3 in amino acids: CASSRRGQLNQPQHF. CDR3 DNA sequence: TGTGCCAGCAGCCGAAGGGGACAGCTTAATCAGCCCCAGCATTTT.

The gene calls are TRBV9 and TRBJ1-6, with 7 nucleotides matching TRBD1. CDR3 length: 14 amino acids. Germline V lookup: CDR1 SGDLS, CDR2 YYNGEE. V dropped 4 bases and J dropped 6; count of bases not matched to a gene: 4. CDR3 nucleotides: TGTGCCAGCAGCCCTCGGGACAGTAATTCACCCCTCCACTTT. Protein sequence: CASSPRDSNSPLHF.

CDR3 in amino acids: CASSWGTGSSYEQYF. DNA of the CDR3: TGTGCCAGCAGCTGGGGGACAGGGAGCTCCTACGAGCAGTACTTC. The V gene is TRBV5-5, the J gene TRBJ2-7; 9 nucleotides align to TRBD1. After removal of 3 bases from V and 0 bases from J, the junction contained 4 bases not matched to a gene. CDR3 length equals 15 residues. In germline, CDR1 is SGHKS, CDR2 YYEKEE (reference sequence).